The 18 T cell receptor beta chains below were found in one sample sequenced in a study of OX40 agonist ivuxolimab in advanced cancers. Assay: immunoSEQ multiplex PCR; the TCRdb copy retains only in-frame clones and omits some. The repertoire holds 95,000 to 120,000 clones, with under 95% as singletons. The input for sequencing was CD4+ or CD8+ T cells sorted from blood, taken in a trial of the OX40 agonist ivuxolimab. The receptors come from an adult with an advanced solid tumor such as melanoma, head and neck, liver or kidney cancer.

The CDR3 reads CASSLGPGAYGYTF. CDR3 DNA: TGTGCCAGCAGCTTAGGTCCAGGGGCCTATGGCTACACCTTC. The chain couples TRBV7-3 to TRBJ1-2, with D perhaps matching TRBD1 (6 bases). Germline V gene data show CDR1 as SGHTA and CDR2 as FQGTGA. CDR3 length: 14 residues. Trimming took off 2 bases at V and 4 bases at J, with 11 bases between the two ends.

The chain carries TRBV30 and TRBJ1-1; D ambiguous. Germline-derived CDR1 and CDR2 are GTSNPN and SVGIG (reference sequence). Deletions cut 3 bases from V and 0 bases from J, with 8 bases between. The CDR3 has 13 amino acids. CDR3 in amino acids: CAWRRNMNTEAFF. The CDR3 DNA follows: TGTGCCTGGAGGAGAAACATGAACACTGAAGCTTTCTTT.

This chain joins TRBV7-2 and TRBJ2-7, with D maybe TRBD1 (6 bases). Trimming shortened V by 5 bases and J by 4 bases, and 12 bases separated the two germline ends. The CDR3 contains 13 residues. Germline V CDR1 and CDR2: SGHTA, FQGNSA. The CDR3 reads CASSNRDGYEQYF. In DNA, the CDR3 is TGTGCCAGCAGCAACAGGGACGGATACGAGCAGTACTTC. Full variable domain (remainder filled in from reference TRBV7-2 and TRBJ2-7): GAGVSQSPSNKVTEKGKDVELRCDPISGHTALYWYRQSLGQGLEFLIYFQGNSAPDKSGLPSDRFSAERTGGSVSTLTIQRTQQEDSAVYLCASSNRDGYEQYFGPGTRLTVT.

V and J are TRBV7-9 and TRBJ2-5; D is perhaps TRBD1 (5 bases). V lost 6 bases, J lost 1 base, and 9 bases lay in between. Germline loops: CDR1 SEHNR, CDR2 FQNEAQ (reference sequence). This CDR3 contains 13 residues. As DNA, the CDR3 is TGTGCCAGCAGACGTGACAGCCAAGAGACCCAGTACTTC. Its translation: CASRRDSQETQYF.

A single count supports this clone. V gene TRBV6-5 combines with J gene TRBJ2-7; 8 bases fit TRBD1. The ends lost 1 base at V and 7 bases at J; junction bases unmatched: 9. The germline CDR1 and CDR2 sequences are MNHEY and SVGAGI. The CDR3 spans 15 residues. The CDR3 nucleotides are TGTGCCAGCAGTTACTTCGGCAGGGGGCGAGGGGAGCAGTACTTC. Amino acids: CASSYFGRGRGEQYF.

Only one count was recorded for this clone. V gene TRBV28 combines with J gene TRBJ1-4; TRBD1 matches 11 bases. With V trimmed by 3 bases and J by 8 bases, 2 bases remained unmatched. This CDR3 contains 14 residues. Germline CDR1 and CDR2: MDHEN and SYDVKM. DNA for the CDR3: TGTGCCAGCAGTTTCGGACAGGGGGCGGAAAAACTGTTTTTT. This sequence encodes CASSFGQGAEKLFF.

The rearrangement links TRBV6-5 to TRBJ1-5; 7 bases align to TRBD1. This CDR3 contains 14 residues. With V trimmed by 8 bases and J by 4 bases, 8 bases remained unmatched. Germline V gene sequence: CDR1 MNHEY, CDR2 SVGAGI. Here the CDR3 DNA reads TGTGCCAGCTCCCCGGACAGGAAGAATCAGCCCCAGCATTTT. Residues: CASSPDRKNQPQHF.

The chain employs TRBV5-4 and TRBJ2-6; D is possibly TRBD2 (5 bases). Germline lookup yields CDR1 SGHNT and CDR2 YYREEE (reference sequence). The CDR3 is made up of 17 amino acids. Trimming removed 1 base at V and 3 bases at J, with 14 bases between. CDR3 DNA sequence: TGTGCCAGCAGCTTGCCTGGGAGAGTTGGTGGGGCCAACGTCCTGACTTTC. The encoded protein is CASSLPGRVGGANVLTF.

This clone was seen just once. The chain couples TRBV9 to TRBJ2-3, with no clear D. Germline values: CDR1 SGDLS, CDR2 YYNGEE. The length of the CDR3 is 17 residues. Between the trimmed V and J ends, which lost 1 base and 0 bases, there was a span of 15 bases. CDR3 in amino acids: CASSVFELYTSTDTQYF. The CDR3 DNA reads TGTGCCAGCAGCGTATTCGAGCTCTATACTAGCACAGATACGCAGTATTTT.

The V gene is TRBV5-4, the J gene TRBJ1-2; D is unclear. This CDR3 spans 11 amino acids. Germline V CDR1 and CDR2: SGHNT, YYREEE (reference sequence). With 0 bases removed from V and 7 bases from J, the gap between germline ends came to 4 bases. The CDR3 spells CASSLGSGYTF. The CDR3 coding sequence is TGTGCCAGCAGCTTGGGAAGTGGCTACACCTTC.

This rearrangement joins TRBV2 to TRBJ2-3, with a weak D call TRBD1 (6 bases). Trimming cost V 10 bases and J 0 bases, with 11 bases left between them. CDR3 length: 13 amino acids. Germline V CDR1 and CDR2: SNHLY, FYNNEI. CDR3 in DNA: TGTGCCACAACAGGGACCAGCACAGATACGCAGTATTTT. This codes for CATTGTSTDTQYF.

This sequence joins TRBV6-1 and TRBJ2-1, with TRBD1 matching 12 bases. V was clipped by 2 bases and J by 7 bases; unmatched bases: 9. The CDR3 runs to 17 residues. Germline loops: CDR1 MNHNS, CDR2 SASEGT. The CDR3 DNA reads as TGTGCCAGCAGTGAATTACCGGGACAGGGGGCGAGGAATGAGCAGTTCTTC. This sequence encodes CASSELPGQGARNEQFF.

The chain links TRBV7-9 to TRBJ2-2; no reliable D call. Deletions cut 4 bases from V and 6 bases from J, with 6 bases between. In germline, CDR1 is SEHNR, CDR2 FQNEAQ (reference sequence). The CDR3 is made up of 12 amino acids. DNA for the CDR3: TGTGCCAGCAGCTCGGTGGCCGGGGAGCTGTTTTTT. Translating it yields CASSSVAGELFF.

CDR3 loop: CATNAPGYEKLFF. The CDR3 coding sequence is TGTGCCACCAACGCCCCGGGGTACGAAAAACTGTTTTTT. The chain links TRBV15 to TRBJ1-4; D unclear. The ends were cut back, 7 bases at V and 8 bases at J, with 14 bases in the middle. Germline V gene sequence: CDR1 LNHNV, CDR2 YYDKDF (reference sequence). The CDR3 has 13 residues.

The genes are TRBV5-5 and TRBJ1-5, with D possibly matching TRBD1 (5 bases). The CDR3 covers 15 residues. The V gene's germline CDR1 is SGHKS and CDR2 YYEKEE (reference sequence). V was pared by 4 bases and J by 2 bases, with 13 bases between. CDR3 nucleotides: TGTGCCAGCAGCCCGCTTGGGGGGGGCAATCAGCCCCAGCATTTT. The encoded protein is CASSPLGGGNQPQHF.

The V call is TRBV10-2, the J call TRBJ2-1, with TRBD2 identical over 11 bases. The CDR3 is made up of 13 amino acids. The germline gives CDR1 WSHSY, CDR2 SAAADI. V lost 6 bases to trimming and J lost 12 bases; unmatched junction nucleotides: 7. CDR3 nucleotides: TGCGCCAGCAGGGGGACTAGCGGTCAAGGGCAGTTCTTC. It specifies CASRGTSGQGQFF.

The CDR3 protein is CASSYVTGSTDTQYF. The DNA for the CDR3 is TGTGCCAGCAGTTACGTAACAGGTAGCACAGATACGCAGTATTTT. The gene calls are TRBV6-6 and TRBJ2-3; maybe TRBD1 (5 bases). The CDR3 spans 15 residues. The V gene's germline CDR1 is MNHNY and CDR2 SVGAGI (reference sequence). V shed 2 bases and J shed 0 bases, with 9 bases lying between them.

The chain has TRBV2 and TRBJ2-1, with D maybe TRBD1 (6 bases). The ends were cut back, 6 bases at V and 9 bases at J, with 12 bases in the middle. This CDR3 region has 12 residues. CDR1 is SNHLY and CDR2 is FYNNEI in the germline V gene. The CDR3 loop reads CASRRTAGEQFF. The CDR3 DNA is TGTGCCAGCAGGCGGACAGCCGGTGAGCAGTTCTTC.